The clone carrying this T cell receptor (beta chain) was seen only a few times. Its antigen remains unidentified. The entry originates in a study of cytomegalovirus exposure and HLA in healthy donors. Findings and caveats of the study: The study reported that TCR beta sequences accurately predicted HLA-A and HLA-B alleles in most subjects.

Primers: 60 Vbeta forward and 13 Jbeta reverse. The repertoire was sequenced with immunoSEQ multiplex PCR; TCRdb's copy has only in-frame clones and lacks some. The profile covers about 200,000 clones, with 9.5% to 15% appearing a single time and 7.8% taken by the ten largest. The receptor's source is a man between 45 and 60 years old in good health and CMV-seropositive. Sequenced input: PBMCs.

CDR3 residues: CASSLGVRETQYF. DNA for the CDR3: TGTGCCAGCAGCTTAGGTGTCAGGGAGACCCAGTACTTC. This chain joins TRBV11-2 and TRBJ2-5; D is ambiguous. Germline loops: CDR1 SGHAT, CDR2 FQNNGV. This CDR3 region has 13 residues. Trimming removed 1 base at V and 5 bases at J, with 8 bases between.